The 25 T cell receptor beta chains listed next were all sequenced from one sample in a study of T cells in localized non-small cell lung cancer. The table came from immunoSEQ multiplex PCR; TCRdb's copy has only in-frame clones and leaves some out. This table has some 130,000 clones, 80% to 90% appearing once. Sequencing was performed on peripheral blood, taken before any cancer treatment. The receptors come from a female donor older than 55 with stage I lung adenocarcinoma.

The V call is TRBV7-2, the J call TRBJ1-1; 9 bases align to TRBD1. After removal of 0 bases from V and 4 bases from J, the junction contained 3 bases not matched to a gene. CDR1 is SGHTA and CDR2 is FQGNSA in the germline V gene. The CDR3 sequence is 15 residues long. The CDR3: CASSLARTGATEAFF. The CDR3 nucleotides are TGTGCCAGCAGCTTAGCCAGGACAGGGGCCACTGAAGCTTTCTTT.

The V gene is TRBV18, the J gene TRBJ2-5; D is unresolved. The CDR3 has 13 amino acids. V lost 4 bases and J 3 bases, leaving 9 bases between the germline ends. In germline, CDR1 is KGHSH, CDR2 LQKENI. CDR3 sequence: CASSQGRKETQYF. The CDR3 bases are TGTGCCAGCTCACAAGGACGGAAAGAGACCCAGTACTTC.

The gene calls are TRBV5-1 and TRBJ1-5; D remains ambiguous. CDR1 and CDR2 from the germline V gene are SGHRS and YFSETQ. Trimming left V 3 bases short and J 3 bases short, with 10 bases between. The CDR3 is 14 amino acids. CDR3 region: CASSSDGFNQPQHF. CDR3 nucleotides: TGCGCCAGCAGCTCGGACGGCTTCAATCAGCCCCAGCATTTT.

The V call is TRBV2, the J call TRBJ1-1, with D possibly TRBD1 on 5 matching bases. CDR3 size: 13 residues. Germline V lookup: CDR1 SNHLY, CDR2 FYNNEI. V was trimmed by 4 bases and J by 2 bases, leaving 8 bases between them. DNA of the CDR3: TGTGCCAGCAGTGTGCAGGGTAACACTGAAGCTTTCTTT. It is translated as CASSVQGNTEAFF.

The chain carries TRBV30 and TRBJ1-2; 10 bases are shared with TRBD1. Germline CDR1 reads GTSNPN; CDR2 reads SVGIG (reference sequence). V shed 0 bases and J 6 bases; nucleotides not matched to a gene: 7. The CDR3 runs 15 residues. The CDR3 protein is CAWSVSDRGLNGYTF. Written as DNA, the CDR3 is TGTGCCTGGAGTGTATCCGACAGGGGGCTCAATGGCTACACCTTC.

The chain's CDR3 is CAWSAQTGLIGGYTF. The CDR3 nucleotides read TGTGCCTGGAGTGCCCAGACAGGGTTAATCGGTGGCTACACCTTC. V gene TRBV30 combines with J gene TRBJ1-2, with 7 bases identical to TRBD1. The CDR3 spans 15 residues. Germline V lookup: CDR1 GTSNPN, CDR2 SVGIG (reference sequence). With V trimmed by 1 base and J by 7 bases, 12 bases remained unmatched.

V and J are TRBV2 and TRBJ2-3; 14 bases are a match to TRBD2. The CDR3 runs 15 residues. The V and J ends lost 7 bases and 6 bases, in that order; junction bases with no gene match: 6. Germline loops: CDR1 SNHLY, CDR2 FYNNEI. The CDR3 coding sequence is TGTGCCAGCACCGGACTAGCGGGAGGATGGGATACGCAGTATTTT. Translated: CASTGLAGGWDTQYF. Complete variable domain (other parts from reference TRBV2 and TRBJ2-3): EPEVTQTPSHQVTQMGQEVILRCVPISNHLYFYWYRQILGQKVEFLVSFYNNEISEKSEIFDDQFSVERPDGSNFTLKIRSTKLEDSAMYFCASTGLAGGWDTQYFGPGTRLTVL.

This clone showed up just once. The chain employs TRBV14 and TRBJ1-5; a weak D match, TRBD1 (5 bases). This CDR3 is built from 15 residues. V was cut by 0 bases and J by 1 base, with 7 bases left in between. Germline lookup yields CDR1 SGHDN and CDR2 FVKESK. The CDR3 region is CASSQDGGSNQPQHF. The CDR3 DNA sequence: TGTGCCAGCAGCCAAGATGGGGGAAGCAATCAGCCCCAGCATTTT.

The chain is built from TRBV7-2 and TRBJ2-1; D may be TRBD1 or TRBD2 (5 bases each). V was cut by 5 bases and J by 14 bases, with 25 bases left in between. The CDR3 sequence is 15 residues long. Germline V lookup: CDR1 SGHTA, CDR2 FQGNSA. CDR3 sequence: CASSAQPGAPQEEFF. The DNA of the CDR3 is TGTGCCAGCAGCGCCCAACCTGGGGCACCTCAGGAGGAGTTCTTC.

V usage is TRBV10-1 and J usage is TRBJ2-3; possibly TRBD2 for D (5 bases). The CDR3 runs to 13 residues. Per germline, CDR1 WNHNN and CDR2 SYGVQD (reference sequence). Between the trimmed V and J ends, which lost 4 bases and 8 bases, there was a span of 13 bases. CDR3 sequence: CASSVSEAGTQYF. The CDR3 nucleotides are TGCGCCAGCAGTGTTAGCGAGGCTGGTACGCAGTATTTT.

This clone was detected once. The gene calls are TRBV19 and TRBJ1-5, with D possibly matching TRBD1 (5 bases). CDR1 LNHDA and CDR2 SQIVND come from the germline V gene (reference sequence). Trimming removed 6 bases at V and 8 bases at J, with 11 bases between. The CDR3 is 12 residues long. For the CDR3, the DNA is TGTGCCAGTAGCTTGGACATAAAGCCCCAGCATTTT. This encodes CASSLDIKPQHF.

This clone has a handful of counts. As DNA, the CDR3 is TGTGCCAGCAGTTTCGTAGGGGGTGGTTACGAGCAGTACTTC. Amino acid sequence: CASSFVGGGYEQYF. The V gene is TRBV28, the J gene TRBJ2-7, with D possibly TRBD1 on 6 matching bases. Germline loops: CDR1 MDHEN, CDR2 SYDVKM. There are 14 residues in the CDR3. The germline V and J ends were trimmed by 3 bases and 4 bases, with 13 bases remaining between them.

The J gene is TRBJ2-3, the V gene TRBV11-2; the D is unclear. CDR3 length: 13 residues. Germline V gene data show CDR1 as SGHAT and CDR2 as FQNNGV. The V gene lost 1 base and the J gene lost 0 bases, with 2 bases spanning the gap. CDR3 in DNA: TGTGCCAGCAGCTTAGGCAGCACAGATACGCAGTATTTT. This translates into CASSLGSTDTQYF.

This clone was seen more than once but under ten times. V and J are TRBV2 and TRBJ2-3, with a tentative D call TRBD2 (6 bases). Trimming stripped 8 bases from V and 2 bases from J, with 17 bases between. This CDR3 has 15 residues. The V gene's germline CDR1 is SNHLY and CDR2 FYNNEI. This CDR3 reads CASGEDWRFTDTQYF. Here the CDR3 DNA reads TGTGCCAGCGGGGAGGACTGGAGGTTCACAGATACGCAGTATTTT.

CDR3 bases: TGTGCCAGCAACCGATGGGGGAGGGGCAGCACAGATACGCAGTATTTT. Translating gives CASNRWGRGSTDTQYF. The chain combines TRBV14 with TRBJ2-3, with TRBD2 matching 7 bases. The germline V gene encodes CDR1 SGHDN and CDR2 FVKESK. The CDR3 is 16 amino acids. J lost 0 bases, V lost 7 bases, and 10 bases had no gene match.

This clone was recorded a few times. CDR3 in amino acids: CASRSGTGAYNEQFF. The CDR3, as DNA: TGTGCCAGCAGATCCGGGACAGGGGCCTACAATGAGCAGTTCTTC. J is TRBJ2-1 and V is TRBV6-6; 10 nucleotides align to TRBD1. CDR1 is MNHNY, CDR2 SVGAGI, per germline (reference sequence). This CDR3 is built from 15 residues. J lost 2 bases, V lost 6 bases, and 4 bases had no gene match.

This chain connects TRBV19 to TRBJ2-1; the D gene is possibly TRBD2 (5 bases). Trimming removed 3 bases at V and 9 bases at J, with 9 bases between. CDR3 length: 12 residues. The germline gives CDR1 LNHDA, CDR2 SQIVND (reference sequence). Here the CDR3 DNA reads TGTGCCAGTAGTATGTACAGCGGTGAGCAGTTCTTC. This translates into CASSMYSGEQFF.

V is TRBV7-7 and J is TRBJ2-3; 7 nucleotides agree with TRBD2. Germline CDR1 and CDR2: SSHAT and FNYEAQ (reference sequence). V lost 6 bases to trimming and J lost 0 bases; unmatched junction nucleotides: 3. The CDR3 is 14 amino acids. CDR3 in amino acids: CASSPGLSTDTQYF. The CDR3 DNA follows: TGTGCCAGCAGTCCGGGACTAAGCACAGATACGCAGTATTTT.

Comments on this clone: It is unclear where the CDR3 begins or ends on the DNA, so no DNA is shown, and the CDR3 is as TCRdb lists it. CDR3 loop: CASSFARGTF. The V gene is TRBV5-1, the J gene TRBJ1-2. Germline CDR1 reads SGHRS; CDR2 reads YFSETQ. The CDR3 extends over 10 residues, inclusive of both ends.

The chain links TRBV5-8 to TRBJ1-1, with D uncertain. Between the trimmed V and J ends, which lost 4 bases and 1 base, there was a span of 11 bases. CDR3 size: 14 residues. Germline CDR1 and CDR2: SGHTS and YDEGEE. In nucleotides, the CDR3 is TGTGCCAGCAGCCTCCGACCGAGGAACACTGAAGCTTTCTTT. Its translation is CASSLRPRNTEAFF.

The chain recombines TRBV14 with TRBJ2-7, with D tentatively TRBD2 (5 bases). CDR1 and CDR2 (germline): SGHDN, FVKESK. V lost 3 bases to trimming and J lost 2 bases, with 8 bases between them. The CDR3 has 13 residues. The CDR3 sequence is CASSQEEPYEQYF. Written as DNA, the CDR3 is TGTGCCAGCAGCCAGGAGGAACCCTACGAGCAGTACTTC.

The rearrangement links TRBV9 to TRBJ2-7; 13 nucleotides line up with TRBD2. After removal of 2 bases from V and 6 bases from J, the junction contained 5 bases not matched to a gene. Germline CDR1 is SGDLS and CDR2 is YYNGEE. The CDR3 is made up of 15 amino acids. The CDR3 loop is CASSVTSGRRSEQYF. The CDR3, as DNA: TGTGCCAGCAGCGTGACTAGCGGGAGGCGTTCCGAGCAGTACTTC. Based on the CDR3 plus reference TRBV9 and TRBJ2-7, the full variable domain is DSGVTQTPKHLITATGQRVTLRCSPRSGDLSVYWYQQSLDQGLQFLIQYYNGEERAKGNILERFSAQQFPDLHSELNLSSLELGDSALYFCASSVTSGRRSEQYFGPGTRLTVT.

V gene TRBV28 combines with J gene TRBJ1-1; 9 bases map to TRBD1. CDR1 is MDHEN and CDR2 is SYDVKM in the germline V gene. Trimming at V came to 8 bases and at J to 1 base, leaving 5 bases not matched to a gene. The CDR3 contains 14 residues. The CDR3 protein is CASGLQGANTEAFF. DNA for the CDR3: TGTGCCAGCGGCCTACAGGGGGCGAACACTGAAGCTTTCTTT.

V and J are TRBV7-8 and TRBJ1-2; D may be TRBD1 (5 bases). CDR3 length: 16 amino acids. Germline-derived CDR1 and CDR2 are SGHVS and FQNEAQ. The germline V and J ends were trimmed by 2 bases and 2 bases, with 15 bases remaining between them. CDR3 amino acids: CASSLRRDFLNYGYTF. CDR3 in DNA: TGTGCCAGCAGCTTAAGGCGGGACTTCTTGAACTATGGCTACACCTTC.

The chain carries TRBV15 and TRBJ2-7; 7 bases line up with TRBD2. Per the germline V gene, CDR1 is LNHNV and CDR2 is YYDKDF (reference sequence). The junction had 2 bases not matched to a gene; V was cut back by 3 bases and J by 3 bases. The CDR3 is 13 amino acids. The CDR3, as DNA: TGTGCCACCAGCAGGACTAGCATCTACGAGCAGTACTTC. Its protein is CATSRTSIYEQYF.